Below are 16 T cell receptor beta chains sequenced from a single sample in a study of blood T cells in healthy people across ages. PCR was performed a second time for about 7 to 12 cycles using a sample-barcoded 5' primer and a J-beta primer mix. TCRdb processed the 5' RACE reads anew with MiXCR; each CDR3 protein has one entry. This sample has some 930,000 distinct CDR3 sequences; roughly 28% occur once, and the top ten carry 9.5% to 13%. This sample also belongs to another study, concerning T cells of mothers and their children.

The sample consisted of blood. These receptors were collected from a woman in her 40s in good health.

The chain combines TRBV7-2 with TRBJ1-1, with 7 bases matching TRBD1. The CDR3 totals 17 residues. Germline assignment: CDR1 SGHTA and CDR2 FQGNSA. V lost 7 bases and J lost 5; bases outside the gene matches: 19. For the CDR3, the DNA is TGTGCCAGCACCGCGGCGCCCTACAGGGGTTTTAATACTGAAGCTTTCTTT. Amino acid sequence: CASTAAPYRGFNTEAFF.

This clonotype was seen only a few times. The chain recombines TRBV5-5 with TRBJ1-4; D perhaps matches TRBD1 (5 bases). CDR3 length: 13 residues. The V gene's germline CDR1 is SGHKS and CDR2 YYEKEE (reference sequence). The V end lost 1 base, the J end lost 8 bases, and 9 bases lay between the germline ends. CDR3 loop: CASSLTGAEKLFF. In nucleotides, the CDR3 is TGTGCCAGCAGCTTGACCGGGGCAGAAAAACTGTTTTTT.

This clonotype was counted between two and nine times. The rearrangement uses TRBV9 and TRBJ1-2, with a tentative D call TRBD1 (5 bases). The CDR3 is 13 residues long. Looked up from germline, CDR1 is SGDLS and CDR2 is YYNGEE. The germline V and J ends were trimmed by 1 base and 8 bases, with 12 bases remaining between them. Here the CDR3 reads CASSVPGLRGYTF. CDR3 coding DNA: TGTGCCAGCAGCGTACCAGGGCTCCGGGGCTACACCTTC.

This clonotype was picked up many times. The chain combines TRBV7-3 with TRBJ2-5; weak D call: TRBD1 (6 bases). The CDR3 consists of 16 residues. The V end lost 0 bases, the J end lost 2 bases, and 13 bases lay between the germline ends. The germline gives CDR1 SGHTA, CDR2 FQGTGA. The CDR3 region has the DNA TGTGCCAGCAGCTTAACAGCCAGGGGTGGACAAGAGACCCAGTACTTC. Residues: CASSLTARGGQETQYF.

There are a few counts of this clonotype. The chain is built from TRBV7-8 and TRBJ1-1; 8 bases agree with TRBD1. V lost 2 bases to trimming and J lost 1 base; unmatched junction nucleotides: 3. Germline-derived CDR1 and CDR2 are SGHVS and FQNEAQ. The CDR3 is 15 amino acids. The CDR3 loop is CASSLPDRENTEAFF. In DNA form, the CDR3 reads TGTGCCAGCAGCTTACCGGACAGGGAGAACACTGAAGCTTTCTTT.

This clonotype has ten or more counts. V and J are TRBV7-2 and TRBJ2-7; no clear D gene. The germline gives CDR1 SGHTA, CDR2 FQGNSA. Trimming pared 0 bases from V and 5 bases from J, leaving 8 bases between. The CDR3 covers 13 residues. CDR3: CASSLAGTHEQYF. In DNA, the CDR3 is TGTGCCAGCAGCTTAGCGGGTACCCACGAGCAGTACTTC.

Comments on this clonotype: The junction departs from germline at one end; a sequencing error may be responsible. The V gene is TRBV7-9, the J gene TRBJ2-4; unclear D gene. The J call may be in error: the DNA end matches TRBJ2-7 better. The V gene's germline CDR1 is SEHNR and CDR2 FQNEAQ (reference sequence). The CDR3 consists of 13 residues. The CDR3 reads CGSSLGLTYEQYF. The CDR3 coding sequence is TGTGGCAGCAGCTTAGGGCTGACCTACGAGCAGTACTTC.

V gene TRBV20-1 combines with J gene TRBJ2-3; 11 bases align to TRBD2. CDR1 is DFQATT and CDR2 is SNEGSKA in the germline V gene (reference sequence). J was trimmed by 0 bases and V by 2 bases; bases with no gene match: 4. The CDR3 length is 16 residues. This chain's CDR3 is CSARLAGGLSTDTQYF. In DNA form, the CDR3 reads TGCAGTGCTAGACTAGCGGGGGGCCTTAGCACAGATACGCAGTATTTT.

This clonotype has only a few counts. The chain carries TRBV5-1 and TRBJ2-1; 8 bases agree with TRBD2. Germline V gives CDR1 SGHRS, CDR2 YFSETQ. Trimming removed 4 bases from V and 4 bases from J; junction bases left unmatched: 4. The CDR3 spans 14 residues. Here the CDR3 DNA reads TGCGCCAGCAGCACGGCGGGAGGTTACAATGAGCAGTTCTTC. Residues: CASSTAGGYNEQFF.

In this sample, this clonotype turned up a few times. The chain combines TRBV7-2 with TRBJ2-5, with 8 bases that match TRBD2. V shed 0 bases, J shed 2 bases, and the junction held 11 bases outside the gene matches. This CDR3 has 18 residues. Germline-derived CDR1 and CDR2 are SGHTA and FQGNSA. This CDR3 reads CASSLAPSGGGRQETQYF. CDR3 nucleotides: TGTGCCAGCAGCTTAGCGCCCAGCGGGGGCGGGAGACAAGAGACCCAGTACTTC.

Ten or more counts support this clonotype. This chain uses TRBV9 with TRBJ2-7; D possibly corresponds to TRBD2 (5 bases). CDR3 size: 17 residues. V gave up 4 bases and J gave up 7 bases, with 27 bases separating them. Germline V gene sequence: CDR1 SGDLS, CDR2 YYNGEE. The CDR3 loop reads CASSQGKAGVYEGEQYF. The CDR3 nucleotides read TGTGCCAGCAGCCAAGGAAAGGCGGGCGTTTACGAGGGAGAGCAGTACTTC.

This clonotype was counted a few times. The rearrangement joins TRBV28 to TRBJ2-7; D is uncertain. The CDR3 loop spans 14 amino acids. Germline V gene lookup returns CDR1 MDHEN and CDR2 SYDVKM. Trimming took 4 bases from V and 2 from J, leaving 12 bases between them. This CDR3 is CASSCVGKAYEQYF. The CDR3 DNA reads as TGTGCCAGCAGTTGCGTGGGAAAGGCCTACGAGCAGTACTTC.

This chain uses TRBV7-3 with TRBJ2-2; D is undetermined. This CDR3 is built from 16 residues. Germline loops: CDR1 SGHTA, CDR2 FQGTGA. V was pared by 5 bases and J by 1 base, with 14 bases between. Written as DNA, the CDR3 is TGTGCCAGCAGCCTCCCCGATGGGGTGAACACCGGGGAGCTGTTTTTT. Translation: CASSLPDGVNTGELFF.

Written as DNA, the CDR3 is TGCAGTGCCAGTACCAGGGCAGGAAGGGGACAGCCCCAGCATTTT. Amino acids: CSASTRAGRGQPQHF. The chain links TRBV20-1 to TRBJ1-5; tentative D call: TRBD1 (5 bases). Germline lookup yields CDR1 DFQATT and CDR2 SNEGSKA (reference sequence). V lost 6 bases and J 7 bases, leaving 22 bases between the germline ends. The CDR3 runs 15 residues.

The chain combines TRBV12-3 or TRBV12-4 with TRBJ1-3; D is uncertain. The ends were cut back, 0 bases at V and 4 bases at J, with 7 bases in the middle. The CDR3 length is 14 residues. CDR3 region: CASSLAGDGNTIYF. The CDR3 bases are TGTGCCAGCAGTTTAGCGGGCGACGGAAACACCATATATTTT.

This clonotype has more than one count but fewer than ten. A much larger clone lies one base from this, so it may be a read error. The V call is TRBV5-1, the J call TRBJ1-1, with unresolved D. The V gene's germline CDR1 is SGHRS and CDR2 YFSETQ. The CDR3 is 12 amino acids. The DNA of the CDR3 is TGCGCCAGCAGCTTGGCGAACATTGAAGCTTTCTTT. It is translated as CASSLANIEAFF. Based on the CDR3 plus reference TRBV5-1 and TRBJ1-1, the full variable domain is KAGVTQTPRYLIKTRGQQVTLSCSPISGHRSVSWYQQTPGQGLQFLFEYFSETQRNKGNFPGRFSGRQFSNSRSEMNVSTLELGDSALYLCASSLANIEAFFGQGTRLTVV.